The 28 T cell receptor beta chains listed next were all sequenced from one sample in a study of blood T cell repertoires in COVID-19 (TCRdb year 2020). Library preparation was by the immunoSEQ multiplex PCR assay. The source is immuneACCESS, and TCRdb retained only in-frame sequences with V and J called. Part of the clones is not carried over; for the studies checked, unresolved V genes explain less than half of this, and the remainder is unexplained. Here the sample has tens of thousands of clones; roughly two thirds occur a single time. 51% of the sample goes to the ten largest clones. The sequencing input was PBMCs or T cells enriched from blood (not recorded which). The receptors originated from an older woman who had been exposed to COVID-19.

The gene calls are TRBV30 and TRBJ1-1; D unresolved. Trimming cost V 0 bases and J 0 bases, with 8 bases left between them. Germline values: CDR1 GTSNPN, CDR2 SVGIG (reference sequence). The CDR3 sequence is 14 residues long. The CDR3 region has the DNA TGTGCCTGGAGTGTACCTACCTTGAACACTGAAGCTTTCTTT. It is translated as CAWSVPTLNTEAFF.

This clone has a handful of counts. The chain links TRBV2 to TRBJ1-6, with TRBD1 matching 7 bases. CDR1 is SNHLY and CDR2 is FYNNEI in the germline V gene. CDR3 length: 13 amino acids. V lost 5 bases, J lost 9 bases, and 4 bases stayed unmatched. CDR3 DNA: TGTGCCAGCAGTCGGGACAGAAGTTCACCCCTCCACTTT. Translating it yields CASSRDRSSPLHF.

This rearrangement joins TRBV7-9 to TRBJ1-1; tentatively, D is TRBD1 (5 bases). CDR1 SEHNR and CDR2 FQNEAQ come from the germline V gene (reference sequence). The CDR3 has 14 amino acids. V was trimmed by 5 bases and J by 3 bases, leaving 13 bases between them. CDR3 protein: CASSVRDLDTEAFF. CDR3 coding DNA: TGTGCCAGCAGCGTCAGGGATCTAGACACTGAAGCTTTCTTT.

In this sample, this clone turned up a few times. This chain connects TRBV24-1 to TRBJ2-2; the D gene is possibly TRBD1 (7 bases). The CDR3 totals 16 residues. Trimming took 8 bases from V and 0 from J, leaving 15 bases between them. Germline-derived CDR1 and CDR2 are KGHDR and SFDVKD. CDR3 loop: CATKAQGGPNTGELFF. CDR3 bases: TGTGCCACCAAGGCCCAGGGGGGACCGAACACCGGGGAGCTGTTTTTT.

CDR3 nucleotides: TGTGCCACCACGGGGGGGGACAATCAGCCCCAGCATTTT. Amino acid sequence: CATTGGDNQPQHF. This chain joins TRBV28 and TRBJ1-5, with a weak D call TRBD1 (5 bases). CDR1 and CDR2 from the germline V gene are MDHEN and SYDVKM. The CDR3 sequence is 13 residues long. Trimming removed 10 bases from V and 3 bases from J, with 13 bases in between.

CDR3: CATSQDRVTFF. The CDR3 DNA is TGTGCCACCAGCCAGGACAGGGTGACTTTCTTT. The chain recombines TRBV15 with TRBJ1-1; TRBD1 matches 8 bases. V was clipped by 5 bases and J by 12 bases; unmatched bases: 5. Germline V gives CDR1 LNHNV, CDR2 YYDKDF (reference sequence). There are 11 residues in the CDR3.

The genes are TRBV9 and TRBJ2-3; 10 positions match TRBD2. The V segment lost 0 bases and the J segment 2 bases; nucleotides outside the gene matches: 3. Germline assignment: CDR1 SGDLS and CDR2 YYNGEE. The CDR3 covers 16 residues. CDR3 protein: CASSVEAGGFTDTQYF. The CDR3 coding sequence is TGTGCCAGCAGCGTAGAAGCGGGGGGGTTCACAGATACGCAGTATTTT.

The chain links TRBV29-1 to TRBJ1-4, with D maybe TRBD1 (5 bases). CDR3 length: 11 residues. Germline-derived CDR1 and CDR2 are SQVTM and ANQGSEA. Trimming left V 5 bases short and J 8 bases short, with 9 bases between. This CDR3 reads CSVSHREKLFF. CDR3 nucleotide sequence: TGCAGCGTTTCTCACAGGGAAAAACTGTTTTTT.

The J gene is TRBJ1-1, the V gene TRBV15; D remains ambiguous. Germline values: CDR1 LNHNV, CDR2 YYDKDF (reference sequence). The CDR3 is 14 amino acids. V was cut by 4 bases and J by 1 base, with 10 bases left in between. CDR3 residues: CATSIGRENTEAFF. The CDR3, as DNA: TGTGCCACCAGCATTGGTCGGGAGAACACTGAAGCTTTCTTT. The full variable domain, in which reference TRBV15 and TRBJ1-1 provide the parts outside the CDR3, is DAMVIQNPRYQVTQFGKPVTLSCSQTLNHNVMYWYQQKSSQAPKLLFHYYDKDFNNEADTPDNFQSRRPNTSFCFLDIRSPGLGDTAMYLCATSIGRENTEAFFGQGTRLTVV.

The J gene is TRBJ1-5, the V gene TRBV2; tentative D call: TRBD1 (5 bases). Germline assignment: CDR1 SNHLY and CDR2 FYNNEI. The CDR3 loop spans 15 amino acids. Trimming removed 2 bases from V and 1 base from J, with 9 bases in between. CDR3 residues: CASSERGFSNQPQHF. DNA for the CDR3: TGTGCCAGCAGTGAAAGGGGTTTCAGCAATCAGCCCCAGCATTTT. Full variable domain (missing parts from reference TRBV2 and TRBJ1-5): EPEVTQTPSHQVTQMGQEVILRCVPISNHLYFYWYRQILGQKVEFLVSFYNNEISEKSEIFDDQFSVERPDGSNFTLKIRSTKLEDSAMYFCASSERGFSNQPQHFGDGTRLSIL.

The rearrangement links TRBV19 to TRBJ2-7, with a possible D match to TRBD1 (5 bases). V lost 6 bases, J lost 1 base, and 16 bases lay in between. The V gene's germline CDR1 is LNHDA and CDR2 SQIVND (reference sequence). The CDR3 runs to 15 residues. This CDR3 reads CASSSEDTYSYEQYF. CDR3 bases: TGTGCCAGTAGCTCCGAGGACACCTATTCCTACGAGCAGTACTTC.

This clone was found a few times. The chain combines TRBV3-1 (or the pseudogene TRBV3-2) with TRBJ1-4, with D possibly matching TRBD1 (5 bases). This CDR3 spans 17 amino acids. Germline loops: CDR1 LGHDT, CDR2 YNNKEL (reference sequence). V was pared by 0 bases and J by 10 bases, with 21 bases between. The DNA of the CDR3 is TGTGCCAGCAGCCAAGAAGGCGCGGCAGGGAATCGAAGAAAACTGTTTTTT. It translates to CASSQEGAAGNRRKLFF.

CDR3 region: CASIGTSGTYNEQFF. The CDR3 DNA sequence: TGTGCCAGCATCGGGACTAGCGGAACCTACAATGAGCAGTTCTTC. The chain is built from TRBV28 and TRBJ2-1, with TRBD2 identical over 11 bases. Germline loops: CDR1 MDHEN, CDR2 SYDVKM. The CDR3 runs 15 residues. The V and J ends lost 7 bases and 2 bases, in that order; junction bases with no gene match: 4.

This clone was detected only a few times. V is TRBV2 and J is TRBJ1-6, with D perhaps TRBD1 (6 bases). Trimming removed 6 bases from V and 6 bases from J, with 12 bases in between. CDR3 size: 14 residues. Germline values: CDR1 SNHLY, CDR2 FYNNEI. In DNA, the CDR3 is TGTGCCAGCAGCCAGAGGACAGTTAATTCACCCCTCCACTTT. The encoded protein is CASSQRTVNSPLHF.

This chain uses TRBV21-1 with TRBJ2-7; the table names TRBD2, a call not compared with the DNA. TRBV21-1 is designated a pseudogene. The CDR3 runs 15 residues. The CDR3 spells CASSKAPLRRVRQYF. The CDR3 DNA is TGTGCCAGCAGCAAAGCCCCCCTCAGGAGGGTCCGGCAGTACTTC.

The chain carries TRBV4-3 and TRBJ1-3; 7 nucleotides line up with TRBD1. The V segment lost 4 bases and the J segment 4 bases; nucleotides outside the gene matches: 7. Germline assignment: CDR1 LGHNA and CDR2 YSLEER. The CDR3 spans 15 residues. CDR3 residues: CASSRIGTEGNTIYF. DNA of the CDR3: TGCGCCAGCAGCCGGATAGGGACAGAAGGAAACACCATATATTTT.

This chain links TRBV9 with TRBJ2-3; 9 bases are shared with TRBD2. Germline V CDR1 and CDR2: SGDLS, YYNGEE. V shed 0 bases and J 4 bases; nucleotides not matched to a gene: 6. The CDR3 runs to 16 residues. The CDR3 protein is CASSVGFSGSADTQYF. As DNA, the CDR3 is TGTGCCAGCAGCGTAGGATTTAGCGGGAGCGCAGATACGCAGTATTTT.

V usage is TRBV7-2 and J usage is TRBJ1-2; D might be TRBD1 (5 bases). V lost 5 bases to trimming and J lost 8 bases, with 15 bases between them. The CDR3 covers 13 residues. Germline V lookup: CDR1 SGHTA, CDR2 FQGNSA. The CDR3 sequence: CASSPTKGKGYTF. For the CDR3, the DNA is TGTGCCAGCAGCCCTACCAAGGGGAAGGGCTACACCTTC.

J is TRBJ2-1 and V is TRBV5-4; 8 bases fit TRBD1. The CDR3 spans 15 residues. V shed 6 bases, J shed 0 bases, and the junction held 5 bases outside the gene matches. Germline loops: CDR1 SGHNT, CDR2 YYREEE (reference sequence). In DNA form, the CDR3 reads TGTGCCAGCACTACTACAGGGGGCTCCTACAATGAGCAGTTCTTC. It translates to CASTTTGGSYNEQFF.

The J gene is TRBJ1-4, the V gene TRBV19, with a possible D match to TRBD1 (5 bases). Trimming took 3 bases from V and 10 from J, leaving 12 bases between them. The CDR3 has 13 residues. The germline CDR1 and CDR2 sequences are LNHDA and SQIVND (reference sequence). CDR3 sequence (DNA): TGTGCCAGTAGTATTGGGGCCCAAGGAAAACTGTTTTTT. Protein: CASSIGAQGKLFF. The whole variable domain, remainder taken from reference TRBV19 and TRBJ1-4, is DGGITQSPKYLFRKEGQNVTLSCEQNLNHDAMYWYRQDPGQGLRLIYYSQIVNDFQKGDIAEGYSVSREKKESFPLTVTSAQKNPTAFYLCASSIGAQGKLFFGSGTQLSVL.

The chain carries TRBV6-5 and TRBJ1-1; 8 nucleotides line up with TRBD1. The CDR3 is made up of 14 amino acids. The germline V gene encodes CDR1 MNHEY and CDR2 SVGAGI. V lost 7 bases and J lost 5; bases outside the gene matches: 9. Here the CDR3 reads CASMEDRGGTEAFF. CDR3 DNA: TGTGCCAGCATGGAAGACAGGGGTGGTACTGAAGCTTTCTTT.

The V call is TRBV28, the J call TRBJ1-5; D not resolved. Trimming removed 4 bases at V and 4 bases at J, with 5 bases between. This CDR3 contains 12 residues. Germline CDR1 MDHEN, CDR2 SYDVKM. The CDR3, as DNA: TGTGCCAGCAGTTCCTATAATCAGCCCCAGCATTTT. Its protein product is CASSSYNQPQHF.

The rearrangement joins TRBV29-1 to TRBJ1-1; maybe TRBD1 (6 bases). V lost 5 bases and J lost 1, with 11 bases in between. In germline, CDR1 is SQVTM, CDR2 ANQGSEA. The CDR3 runs to 13 residues. The CDR3 sequence: CSVREGGNTEAFF. The CDR3 nucleotides read TGCAGCGTTAGGGAAGGGGGGAACACTGAAGCTTTCTTT.

This chain connects TRBV9 to TRBJ1-2, with a tentative D call TRBD1 (5 bases). Deletions cut 6 bases from V and 3 bases from J, with 18 bases between. CDR3 length: 15 amino acids. From germline, CDR1 is SGDLS and CDR2 YYNGEE. As DNA, the CDR3 is TGTGCCAGCATCCCGAGGGACGGACTAGACTATGGCTACACCTTC. This translates into CASIPRDGLDYGYTF.

The chain uses TRBV15 and TRBJ2-7; D perhaps matches TRBD2 (6 bases). CDR3 length equals 13 residues. Per the germline V gene, CDR1 is LNHNV and CDR2 is YYDKDF (reference sequence). Trimming removed 3 bases from V and 2 bases from J, with 8 bases in between. The CDR3 DNA sequence: TGTGCCACCAGCAGCGGGAGAGCCTACGAGCAGTACTTC. The encoded protein is CATSSGRAYEQYF.

V and J are TRBV9 and TRBJ2-2; a weak D match, TRBD2 (6 bases). CDR1 SGDLS and CDR2 YYNGEE come from the germline V gene. The CDR3 sequence is 14 residues long. V lost 5 bases and J 2 bases, leaving 10 bases between the germline ends. CDR3 nucleotides: TGTGCCAGCAGAAATAGCGGAAACACCGGGGAGCTGTTTTTT. It codes for CASRNSGNTGELFF.

The chain carries TRBV28 and TRBJ1-6; TRBD1 is a possible D gene (5 bases). Germline V gives CDR1 MDHEN, CDR2 SYDVKM. V was pared by 5 bases and J by 8 bases, with 13 bases between. CDR3 length equals 14 residues. CDR3 amino acids: CASSPPRGDSPLHF. The CDR3 DNA reads TGTGCCAGCAGTCCCCCCCGGGGGGATTCACCCCTCCACTTT.

The J gene is TRBJ2-3, the V gene TRBV9; 9 bases are shared with TRBD2. The CDR3 is 18 residues long. J was trimmed by 0 bases and V by 0 bases; bases with no gene match: 8. Germline CDR1 is SGDLS and CDR2 is YYNGEE. CDR3 nucleotides: TGTGCCAGCAGCGTAGAGGGTAGCGGGAGTACTAGCACAGATACGCAGTATTTT. It codes for CASSVEGSGSTSTDTQYF.